This T cell receptor (beta chain) was obtained from a study of OX40 agonist ivuxolimab in advanced cancers. Across the whole study: Ivuxolimab is a fully human IgG2 antibody that activates OX40 (CD134). While on treatment, patients had intravenous ivuxolimab at 0.01 to 10 mg/kg every 2 weeks.

V lost 10 bases, J lost 1 base, and 12 bases stayed unmatched. Germline V CDR1 and CDR2: WSHSY, SAAADI. The CDR3 has 15 residues. TCRdb's table, derived via immunoSEQ multiplex PCR, lists solely in-frame clones and lacks some. The sample has tens of thousands of clones, around 84% seen once. This chain uses TRBV10-2 with TRBJ1-1, with TRBD1 matching 7 bases. The sequencing here drew on CD4+ or CD8+ T cells sorted from blood, taken in a trial of the OX40 agonist ivuxolimab. The TCR was taken from an adult with an advanced solid tumor such as melanoma, head and neck, liver or kidney cancer. CDR3 in amino acids: CATKWEGARNTEAFF. DNA for the CDR3: TGCGCCACCAAGTGGGAGGGGGCGCGGAACACTGAAGCTTTCTTT.